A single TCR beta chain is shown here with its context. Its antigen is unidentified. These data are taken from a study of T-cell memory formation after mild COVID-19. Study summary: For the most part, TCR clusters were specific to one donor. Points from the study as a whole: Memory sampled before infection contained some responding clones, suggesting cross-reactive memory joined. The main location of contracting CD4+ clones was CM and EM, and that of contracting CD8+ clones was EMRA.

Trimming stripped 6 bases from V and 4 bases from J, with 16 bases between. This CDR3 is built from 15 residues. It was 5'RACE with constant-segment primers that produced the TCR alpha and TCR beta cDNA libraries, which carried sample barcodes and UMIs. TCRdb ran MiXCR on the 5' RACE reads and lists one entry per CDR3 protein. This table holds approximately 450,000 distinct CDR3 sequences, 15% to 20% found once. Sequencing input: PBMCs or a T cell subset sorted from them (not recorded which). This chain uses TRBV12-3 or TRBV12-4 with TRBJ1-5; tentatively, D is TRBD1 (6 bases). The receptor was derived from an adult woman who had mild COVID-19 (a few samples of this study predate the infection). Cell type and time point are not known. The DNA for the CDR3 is TGTGCCAGCAGCCCACAGACAGGCCGGAATCAGCCCCAGCATTTT. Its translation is CASSPQTGRNQPQHF.